This TCR beta chain was sequenced for a study of persistence of HIV-infected CD4 T cells. On the study more broadly: Donors had been on suppressive ART for a median of 8 years.

The CDR3 has 18 residues. Germline CDR1 and CDR2: MNHNY and SVGAGI (reference sequence). V shed 5 bases and J shed 2 bases, with 22 bases lying between them. Cells were stimulated nonspecifically with anti-CD3/anti-CD28 magnetic beads. Sorting selected CD4+ T cells upregulating both CD40 ligand and CD69. These HIV-1-infected adults initiated suppressive ART in chronic infection. Note on this clone: Its antigen is currently unknown.

General study findings and limits: TCRbeta richness was lower in CMV- and Gag-responding cells than in anti-CD3/anti-CD28-responding cells.

This was the immunoSEQ version 4 assay in survey mode. Sequencing was performed with immunoSEQ multiplex PCR; in TCRdb, only in-frame clones are kept and a portion is missing. The table shows roughly 43,000 clones, with 89% occurring only once. This specimen was CD4+ T cells sorted from PBMCs after approximately 20-hour stimulation, taken from a patient who received antiretroviral therapy. The rearrangement links TRBV6-6 to TRBJ1-3, with D possibly matching TRBD1 (6 bases). The receptor was isolated from an adult man with HIV who was CMV-seropositive. CDR3 nucleotides: TGTGCCAGCAGTCCTGGACAGCTCATAACTTCTCCTGGAAACACCATATATTTT. Protein: CASSPGQLITSPGNTIYF.